What follows are 6 T cell receptor beta chains derived from one specimen sequenced in a study of T cell responses to AZD1222 COVID-19 vaccine. Measured with immunoSEQ multiplex PCR; TCRdb has only the in-frame clones, and not every one. The table lists 150,000 or so clones, 91% of them singletons. This material consisted of peripheral blood, taken on day 0 of AZD1222 vaccination. The receptors shown here come from an adult in good health.

This chain uses TRBV4-1 with TRBJ2-3; TRBD2 agrees at 7 bases. V gave up 5 bases and J gave up 1 base; unmatched junction bases: 18. Germline V lookup: CDR1 MGHRA, CDR2 YSYEKL. CDR3 length: 19 amino acids. In nucleotides, the CDR3 is TGCGCCAGCAGCGAAGGAGTGGGAGCCCTAGCGGCCCGCACAGATACGCAGTATTTT. As protein: CASSEGVGALAARTDTQYF.

The chain combines TRBV6-5 with TRBJ1-2; D gene ambiguous. CDR1 is MNHEY and CDR2 is SVGAGI in the germline V gene. Deletions cut 0 bases from V and 3 bases from J, with 2 bases between. The CDR3 length is 12 residues. The CDR3 region has the DNA TGTGCCAGCAGTTACTCGGACTATGGCTACACCTTC. It encodes CASSYSDYGYTF.

This sequence joins TRBV20-1 and TRBJ1-4; a possible D gene is TRBD1 (6 bases). The germline V gene has CDR1 DFQATT and CDR2 SNEGSKA (reference sequence). This CDR3 is 11 amino acids long. Trimming left V 0 bases short and J 14 bases short, with 10 bases between. CDR3 nucleotides: TGCAGTGCTAGAGAGACAGGAATTCTGTTTTTT. Translated, it gives CSARETGILFF.

The rearrangement uses TRBV28 and TRBJ2-7; weak D call: TRBD1 (6 bases). Per the germline V gene, CDR1 is MDHEN and CDR2 is SYDVKM. This CDR3 has 14 residues. V dropped 6 bases and J dropped 4 bases, with 16 bases sitting between them. The CDR3 bases are TGTGCCAGCAGGCCGGGGCCAGGGGTGTACGAGCAGTACTTC. Its protein is CASRPGPGVYEQYF.

The CDR3 here is CASSTEGVLSGNTIYF. The CDR3 nucleotides are TGTGCCAGCAGCACCGAGGGGGTGCTCTCTGGAAACACCATATATTTT. The chain uses TRBV5-4 and TRBJ1-3, with a weak D call TRBD1 (6 bases). This CDR3 is built from 16 residues. Trimming pared 4 bases from V and 0 bases from J, leaving 14 bases between. Germline-derived CDR1 and CDR2 are SGHNT and YYREEE (reference sequence).

The CDR3 reads CASSPGLAPYNEQFF. The CDR3, as DNA: TGTGCCAGCAGTCCCGGACTAGCGCCCTACAATGAGCAGTTCTTC. V and J are TRBV28 and TRBJ2-1; 9 nucleotides agree with TRBD2. The CDR3 is 15 residues long. Per germline, CDR1 MDHEN and CDR2 SYDVKM. The V and J ends lost 5 bases and 2 bases, in that order; junction bases with no gene match: 4. Together with reference TRBV28 and TRBJ2-1, the CDR3 gives the full variable domain: DVKVTQSSRYLVKRTGEKVFLECVQDMDHENMFWYRQDPGLGLRLIYFSYDVKMKEKGDIPEGYSVSREKKERFSLILESASTNQTSMYLCASSPGLAPYNEQFFGPGTRLTVL.